This T cell receptor beta chain was sequenced for a study of early T cells in non-severe SARS-CoV-2 infection. This CDR3 has 15 amino acids. The trim removed 1 base at V and 7 bases at J, leaving 7 bases unmatched. CDR1 and CDR2 (germline): SGHVS, FNYEAQ. TCRdb passed the 5' RACE reads through MiXCR, listing each CDR3 protein once. The sample consists of 65,000 to 95,000 distinct CDR3 sequences, roughly 13% of them appearing once. General study findings and limits: VDJdb matches were skewed toward anti-spike CD8 T cell responses.

This clonotype was seen more than once but under ten times. The antigen remains unidentified. The V call is TRBV7-6, the J call TRBJ1-1; 9 bases fit TRBD1. This receptor was obtained from an adult who was a healthcare worker with PCR-confirmed SARS-CoV-2 infection or an uninfected control (not recorded which). Sequencing was performed on whole blood. The CDR3 region is CASSLGGQGFNEAFF. The DNA of the CDR3 is TGTGCCAGCAGCTTAGGGGGACAGGGATTCAATGAAGCTTTCTTT.